The 28 T cell receptor beta chains below come from one sample, sequenced in a study of T cell responses to AZD1222 COVID-19 vaccine. Only in-frame clones appear in the TCRdb table, and some are missing; sequencing was by immunoSEQ multiplex PCR. The repertoire holds around 180,000 clones, with around 86% as singletons. Here the sequenced sample was peripheral blood, taken on day 0 of MenACWY control vaccination. The source of these receptors is an adult in good health.

The table lists this clone with a few counts. The chain combines TRBV4-2 with TRBJ1-1; D is ambiguous. Germline-derived CDR1 and CDR2 are LGHNA and YNFKEQ. The CDR3 spans 14 residues. V was cut by 4 bases and J by 5 bases, with 14 bases left in between. This CDR3 is CASSPVGRVTEAFF. CDR3 DNA sequence: TGTGCCAGCAGCCCCGTTGGGCGAGTAACTGAAGCTTTCTTT.

The V gene is TRBV7-8, the J gene TRBJ1-5; possible D gene TRBD1, 5 bases. The length of the CDR3 is 16 residues. Germline values: CDR1 SGHVS, CDR2 FQNEAQ. Trimming left V 2 bases short and J 6 bases short, with 17 bases between. CDR3 sequence reads: CASSLLSELGLQPQHF. Written as DNA, the CDR3 is TGTGCCAGCAGCTTATTGTCGGAGTTGGGACTTCAGCCCCAGCATTTT.

The chain links TRBV18 to TRBJ2-5; 11 bases agree with TRBD2. V shed 8 bases and J 5 bases; nucleotides not matched to a gene: 10. Germline V lookup: CDR1 KGHSH, CDR2 LQKENI. The CDR3 is made up of 15 amino acids. CDR3 amino acids: CASLVAGGPLETQYF. CDR3 bases: TGTGCCAGCCTCGTAGCGGGGGGGCCTTTGGAGACCCAGTACTTC.

Points on this clone: Other DNA sequences of this sample code for an identical CDR3. The chain employs TRBV5-1 and TRBJ1-1; D gene ambiguous. CDR1 and CDR2 from the germline V gene are SGHRS and YFSETQ. V lost 4 bases to trimming and J lost 5 bases, with 6 bases between them. CDR3 size: 11 residues. As DNA, the CDR3 is TGCGCCAGCAGCCTTGGGACTGAAGCTTTCTTT. This translates into CASSLGTEAFF. Full variable domain (remainder filled in from reference TRBV5-1 and TRBJ1-1): KAGVTQTPRYLIKTRGQQVTLSCSPISGHRSVSWYQQTPGQGLQFLFEYFSETQRNKGNFPGRFSGRQFSNSRSEMNVSTLELGDSALYLCASSLGTEAFFGQGTRLTVV.

This clone appeared a single time. The rearrangement joins TRBV30 to TRBJ1-3, with D maybe TRBD1 (5 bases). There are 12 residues in the CDR3. CDR1 is GTSNPN, CDR2 SVGIG, per germline (reference sequence). The V and J ends lost 5 bases and 0 bases respectively, with 5 bases between them. The CDR3 is CAWGGSGNTIYF. In DNA form, the CDR3 reads TGTGCCTGGGGGGGCTCTGGAAACACCATATATTTT. Together with reference TRBV30 and TRBJ1-3, the CDR3 gives the full variable domain: SQTIHQWPATLVQPVGSPLSLECTVEGTSNPNLYWYRQAAGRGLQLLFYSVGIGQISSEVPQNLSASRPQDRQFILSSKKLLLSDSGFYLCAWGGSGNTIYFGEGSWLTVV.

This chain connects TRBV9 to TRBJ2-5; the D gene is possibly TRBD2 (5 bases). The CDR3 runs 15 residues. Germline CDR1 reads SGDLS; CDR2 reads YYNGEE. The germline V and J ends were trimmed by 0 bases and 5 bases, with 14 bases remaining between them. CDR3 in amino acids: CASSVVGGFGETQYF. The CDR3 region has the DNA TGTGCCAGCAGCGTAGTAGGAGGATTCGGGGAGACCCAGTACTTC.

The genes are TRBV7-8 and TRBJ1-4, with D perhaps matching TRBD1 (5 bases). V lost 6 bases and J 4 bases, leaving 12 bases between the germline ends. The CDR3 loop spans 14 amino acids. Per germline, CDR1 SGHVS and CDR2 FQNEAQ. The CDR3 loop is CASSPGPGNEKLFF. Written as DNA, the CDR3 is TGTGCCAGCAGTCCGGGGCCTGGTAATGAAAAACTGTTTTTT.

The count of this clone is one. V usage is TRBV27 and J usage is TRBJ2-7; no reliable D call. V dropped 5 bases and J dropped 6 bases, with 20 bases sitting between them. CDR1 is MNHEY and CDR2 is SMNVEV in the germline V gene (reference sequence). CDR3 length: 15 residues. The CDR3 here is CASSPLGRKPTEQYF. The CDR3 bases are TGTGCCAGCAGTCCCTTAGGACGGAAACCTACCGAGCAGTACTTC.

This clone was seen just once. This chain joins TRBV4-3 and TRBJ1-3; 7 nucleotides line up with TRBD1. Germline V lookup: CDR1 LGHNA, CDR2 YSLEER. Trimming removed 4 bases from V and 2 bases from J; junction bases left unmatched: 8. The CDR3 spans 16 residues. CDR3 nucleotides: TGCGCCAGCAGCCCTCAGGGGGGGGTGGCTGGAAACACCATATATTTT. Amino acids: CASSPQGGVAGNTIYF.

The rearrangement uses TRBV11-3 and TRBJ2-1; the match to TRBD2 covers 15 bases. J gave up 8 bases and V 5 bases, and 4 bases lay outside the gene matches. Germline lookup yields CDR1 SGHNT and CDR2 YENEEA. The CDR3 sequence is 15 residues long. CDR3 sequence reads: CASSPGTSGGHEQFF. For the CDR3, the DNA is TGTGCCAGCAGCCCGGGGACTAGCGGGGGGCATGAGCAGTTCTTC.

The chain links TRBV4-3 to TRBJ1-5, with D hard to call. This CDR3 is 13 amino acids long. The V end lost 6 bases, the J end lost 1 base, and 7 bases lay between the germline ends. Germline values: CDR1 LGHNA, CDR2 YSLEER. CDR3 amino acids: CASSRDSNQPQHF. DNA for the CDR3: TGCGCCAGCAGTAGAGACAGCAATCAGCCCCAGCATTTT.

V gene TRBV2 combines with J gene TRBJ2-7, with D possibly matching TRBD1 (5 bases). This CDR3 contains 12 residues. Germline V CDR1 and CDR2: SNHLY, FYNNEI. V gave up 11 bases and J gave up 5 bases, with 16 bases separating them. The CDR3, as DNA: TGTGCCCCTTTAGGGGTGGTGAACGAGCAGTACTTC. Amino acid sequence: CAPLGVVNEQYF.

The chain combines TRBV13 with TRBJ1-4; D is possibly TRBD1 (6 bases). Looked up from germline, CDR1 is PRHDT and CDR2 is FYEKMQ (reference sequence). CDR3 size: 17 residues. The V gene lost 1 base and the J gene lost 8 bases, with 20 bases spanning the gap. CDR3 residues: CASSLAGTRGGNEKLFF. In DNA, the CDR3 is TGTGCCAGCAGCTTAGCGGGGACCAGGGGTGGAAACGAAAAACTGTTTTTT.

The rearrangement uses TRBV19 and TRBJ1-1; 11 bases align to TRBD1. This CDR3 is 15 amino acids long. Germline-derived CDR1 and CDR2 are LNHDA and SQIVND (reference sequence). The V gene end was trimmed by 5 bases and the J gene end by 4 bases; junction bases not matched to a gene: 6. As DNA, the CDR3 is TGTGCCAGTAGTGGAGGACAGGGGGCAGGCACTGAAGCTTTCTTT. It specifies CASSGGQGAGTEAFF.

The chain recombines TRBV19 with TRBJ2-3, with a weak D call TRBD2 (6 bases). CDR3 length: 16 residues. Per germline, CDR1 LNHDA and CDR2 SQIVND (reference sequence). Deletions cut 3 bases from V and 4 bases from J, with 17 bases between. The chain's CDR3 is CASSIGGGPSPDTQYF. CDR3 DNA: TGTGCCAGTAGTATCGGGGGAGGTCCCTCACCAGATACGCAGTATTTT.

The chain recombines TRBV14 with TRBJ2-7; D is unclear. Deletions cut 5 bases from V and 3 bases from J, with 8 bases between. CDR3 size: 12 residues. Per germline, CDR1 SGHDN and CDR2 FVKESK. The CDR3 spells CASSLTLYEQYF. Written as DNA, the CDR3 is TGTGCCAGCAGCTTAACACTCTACGAGCAGTACTTC.

This clone was found once. The chain combines TRBV27 with TRBJ1-1; 7 bases are shared with TRBD1. The CDR3 totals 14 residues. From germline, CDR1 is MNHEY and CDR2 SMNVEV (reference sequence). Trimming took 5 bases from V and 1 from J; bases not matched to a gene: 4. The CDR3 here is CASSAGGANTEAFF. The CDR3 DNA sequence: TGTGCCAGCAGTGCAGGGGGTGCGAACACTGAAGCTTTCTTT.

V usage is TRBV5-1 and J usage is TRBJ2-7, with TRBD1 matching 11 bases. Germline trimming cut 0 bases from V and 0 bases from J; bases unmatched to any gene: 8. Germline V gene lookup returns CDR1 SGHRS and CDR2 YFSETQ. The CDR3 length is 18 residues. CDR3 amino acids: CASSLGTGGFPSSYEQYF. DNA of the CDR3: TGCGCCAGCAGCTTGGGGACAGGGGGCTTTCCGAGCTCCTACGAGCAGTACTTC. Variable domain in full (rest from reference TRBV5-1 and TRBJ2-7): KAGVTQTPRYLIKTRGQQVTLSCSPISGHRSVSWYQQTPGQGLQFLFEYFSETQRNKGNFPGRFSGRQFSNSRSEMNVSTLELGDSALYLCASSLGTGGFPSSYEQYFGPGTRLTVT.

The chain has TRBV19 and TRBJ1-5, with D uncertain. Trimming took off 8 bases at V and 0 bases at J, with 5 bases between the two ends. Per germline, CDR1 LNHDA and CDR2 SQIVND (reference sequence). This CDR3 is built from 12 residues. Here the CDR3 DNA reads TGTGCCAGTGGGGATAGCAATCAGCCCCAGCATTTT. Translating it yields CASGDSNQPQHF.

The CDR3, as DNA: TGTGCCAGCAGCTTAACGGCCAATTCCGCGAACACCGGGGAGCTGTTTTTT. It specifies CASSLTANSANTGELFF. This chain connects TRBV7-3 to TRBJ2-2; D is undetermined. Trimming cost V 0 bases and J 0 bases, with 11 bases left between them. CDR1 and CDR2 (germline): SGHTA, FQGTGA. The CDR3 loop spans 17 amino acids.

The J gene is TRBJ1-2, the V gene TRBV2; a weak D match, TRBD1 (5 bases). Between the trimmed V and J ends, which lost 6 bases and 4 bases, there was a span of 9 bases. CDR3 length equals 12 residues. CDR1 SNHLY and CDR2 FYNNEI come from the germline V gene. Here the CDR3 reads CASRGRVYGYTF. Written as DNA, the CDR3 is TGTGCCAGCAGGGGCAGGGTCTATGGCTACACCTTC.

Only a few counts were recorded for this clone. The chain combines TRBV2 with TRBJ2-7, with D tentatively TRBD2 (6 bases). The V gene lost 7 bases and the J gene lost 0 bases, with 10 bases spanning the gap. Germline values: CDR1 SNHLY, CDR2 FYNNEI. The CDR3 has 13 amino acids. CDR3 sequence reads: CASTEGRSYEQYF. DNA for the CDR3: TGTGCCAGCACGGAGGGCCGCTCCTACGAGCAGTACTTC.

V and J are TRBV5-4 and TRBJ2-4; D is uncertain. Germline lookup yields CDR1 SGHNT and CDR2 YYREEE (reference sequence). V was clipped by 0 bases and J by 9 bases, with 13 bases between them. CDR3 length: 14 amino acids. This chain's CDR3 is CASSLGDVSGIQYF. CDR3 DNA sequence: TGTGCCAGCAGCTTGGGCGACGTATCCGGCATTCAGTACTTC.

J is TRBJ1-2 and V is TRBV29-1; perhaps TRBD1 as D (5 bases). The ends were cut back, 7 bases at V and 3 bases at J, with 12 bases in the middle. The germline gives CDR1 SQVTM, CDR2 ANQGSEA. The CDR3 is made up of 12 amino acids. This CDR3 is CSAGREDYGYTF. The CDR3 nucleotides read TGCAGCGCCGGCAGGGAAGACTATGGCTACACCTTC.

V gene TRBV21-1 combines with J gene TRBJ1-5; the table's TRBD1 call for D was not verified on the DNA. TRBV21-1 represents a pseudogene. The CDR3 spans 16 residues. The CDR3 nucleotides are TGTGCCAGCAGCAAAGGCACAGGGGGCTTTAGTCAGCCCCAGCATTTT. As protein: CASSKGTGGFSQPQHF.

The rearrangement uses TRBV28 and TRBJ2-7; no firm D call. Germline CDR1 is MDHEN and CDR2 is SYDVKM. This CDR3 has 12 amino acids. The V end lost 3 bases, the J end lost 2 bases, and 5 bases lay between the germline ends. The chain's CDR3 is CASSLAAYEQYF. For the CDR3, the DNA is TGTGCCAGCAGTTTGGCAGCCTACGAGCAGTACTTC. Combining the CDR3 with reference TRBV28 and TRBJ2-7 gives the whole variable domain DVKVTQSSRYLVKRTGEKVFLECVQDMDHENMFWYRQDPGLGLRLIYFSYDVKMKEKGDIPEGYSVSREKKERFSLILESASTNQTSMYLCASSLAAYEQYFGPGTRLTVT.

This clone was picked up one time. The chain recombines TRBV18 with TRBJ2-3; D is ambiguous. There are 15 residues in the CDR3. V gave up 0 bases and J gave up 0 bases, with 7 bases separating them. The germline V gene encodes CDR1 KGHSH and CDR2 LQKENI. CDR3 in DNA: TGTGCCAGCTCACCACCGACGGCTAGCACAGATACGCAGTATTTT. Translation: CASSPPTASTDTQYF.

CDR3 sequence reads: CASSPRGPYEQYF. The CDR3 coding sequence is TGTGCCAGCTCACCACGAGGACCCTACGAGCAGTACTTC. This rearrangement joins TRBV18 to TRBJ2-7; D is unclear. With 1 base removed from V and 2 bases from J, the gap between germline ends came to 6 bases. Germline CDR1 and CDR2: KGHSH and LQKENI. There are 13 residues in the CDR3. Full variable domain (rest looked up from reference TRBV18 and TRBJ2-7): NAGVMQNPRHLVRRRGQEARLRCSPMKGHSHVYWYRQLPEEGLKFMVYLQKENIIDESGMPKERFSAEFPKEGPSILRIQQVVRGDSAAYFCASSPRGPYEQYFGPGTRLTVT.